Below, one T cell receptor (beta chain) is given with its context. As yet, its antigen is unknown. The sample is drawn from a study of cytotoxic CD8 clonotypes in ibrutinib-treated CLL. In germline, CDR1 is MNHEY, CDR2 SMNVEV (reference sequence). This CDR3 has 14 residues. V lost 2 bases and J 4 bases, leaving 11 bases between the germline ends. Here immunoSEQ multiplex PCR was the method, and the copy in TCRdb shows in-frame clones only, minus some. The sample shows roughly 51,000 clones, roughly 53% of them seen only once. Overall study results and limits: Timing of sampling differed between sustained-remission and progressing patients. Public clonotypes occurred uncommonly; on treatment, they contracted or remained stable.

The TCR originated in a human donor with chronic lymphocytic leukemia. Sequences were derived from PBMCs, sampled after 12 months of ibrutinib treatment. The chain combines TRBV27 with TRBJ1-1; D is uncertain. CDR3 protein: CASSLRVGSTEAFF. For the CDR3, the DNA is TGTGCCAGCAGTTTAAGGGTGGGCAGCACTGAAGCTTTCTTT.